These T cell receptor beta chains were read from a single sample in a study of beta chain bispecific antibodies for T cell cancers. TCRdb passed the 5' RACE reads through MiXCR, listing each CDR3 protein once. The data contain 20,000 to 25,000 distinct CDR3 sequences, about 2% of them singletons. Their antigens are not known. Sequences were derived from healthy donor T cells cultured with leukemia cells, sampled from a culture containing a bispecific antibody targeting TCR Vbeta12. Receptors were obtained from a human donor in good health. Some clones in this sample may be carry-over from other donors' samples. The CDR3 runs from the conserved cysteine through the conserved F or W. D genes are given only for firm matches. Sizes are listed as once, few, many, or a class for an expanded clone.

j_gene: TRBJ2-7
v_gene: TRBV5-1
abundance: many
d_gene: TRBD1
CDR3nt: TGCGCCAGCAGCCCGGGGACAGGGCTCCACGAGCAGTACTTC
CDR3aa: CASSPGTGLHEQYF

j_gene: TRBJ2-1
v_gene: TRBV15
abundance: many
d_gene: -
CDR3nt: TGTGCCACCAGCCCCCGTGAGAGGGAGCGATACAATGAGCAGTTCTTC
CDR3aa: CATSPRERERYNEQFF

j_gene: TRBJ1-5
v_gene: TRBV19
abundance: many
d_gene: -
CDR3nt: TGTGCCAGTAGTATAGGAGACAGCCTCAATCAGCCCCAGCATTTT
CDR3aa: CASSIGDSLNQPQHF

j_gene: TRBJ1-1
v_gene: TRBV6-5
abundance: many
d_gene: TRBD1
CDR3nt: TGTGCCAGCAGTAAGACCGGGACAGGGGCCCGAGCCGGAGCTGAAGCTTTCTTT
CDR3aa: CASSKTGTGARAGAEAFF

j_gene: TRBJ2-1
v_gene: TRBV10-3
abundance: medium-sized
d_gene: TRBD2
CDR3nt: TGTGCCATCAGGAAGGACATGGGGGGGAATGAGCAGTTCTTC
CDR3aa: CAIRKDMGGNEQFF

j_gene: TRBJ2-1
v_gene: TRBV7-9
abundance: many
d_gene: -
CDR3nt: TGTGCCAGCAGCTTGGAGGGGGATGAGCAGTTCTTC
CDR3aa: CASSLEGDEQFF

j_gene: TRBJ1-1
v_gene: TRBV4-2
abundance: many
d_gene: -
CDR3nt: TGTGCCAGCAGCCAAGATACGGGGGGCAGTGAAGCTTTCTTT
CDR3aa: CASSQDTGGSEAFF

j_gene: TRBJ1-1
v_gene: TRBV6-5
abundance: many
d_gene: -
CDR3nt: TGTGCCAGCAGTCTAACAGGGACTGAAGCTTTCTTT
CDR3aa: CASSLTGTEAFF

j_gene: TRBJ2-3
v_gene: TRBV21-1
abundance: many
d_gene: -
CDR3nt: TGTGCCAGCAGCAAAGAGGCTGAGCGGGGGCGAGGGACAGATACGCAGTATTTT
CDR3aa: CASSKEAERGRGTDTQYF

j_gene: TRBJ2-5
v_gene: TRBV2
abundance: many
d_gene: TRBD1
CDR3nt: TGTGCCACAGCACCCCCGGGACAGGGATCGGAGACCCAGTACTTC
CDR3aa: CATAPPGQGSETQYF

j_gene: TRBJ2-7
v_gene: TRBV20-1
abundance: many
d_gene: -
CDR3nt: TGCAGTGCTAGAGATGCACGGAGGGGATTGGCCTACGAGCAGTACTTC
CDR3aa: CSARDARRGLAYEQYF

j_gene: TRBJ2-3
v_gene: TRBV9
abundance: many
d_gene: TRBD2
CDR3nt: TGTGCCAGCAGCGTAGAGGGACTAGCTTCCGATACGCAGTATTTT
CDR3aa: CASSVEGLASDTQYF

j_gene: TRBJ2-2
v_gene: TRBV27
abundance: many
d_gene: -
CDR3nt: TGTGCCAGCAGTTTCTTAGGGACCGGGGAGCTGTTTTTT
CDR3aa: CASSFLGTGELFF

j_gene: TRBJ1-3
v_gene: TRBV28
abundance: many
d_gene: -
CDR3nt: TGTGCCAGCAGTTTCGATCCCAACTTAGGAAACACCATATATTTT
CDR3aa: CASSFDPNLGNTIYF

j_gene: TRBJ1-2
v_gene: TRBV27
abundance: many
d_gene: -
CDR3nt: TGTGCCAGCAGCTCGCGGTGGGGGGCGGAAGGCTACACCTTC
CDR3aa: CASSSRWGAEGYTF

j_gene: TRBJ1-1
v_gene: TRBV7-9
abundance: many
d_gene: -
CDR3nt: TGTGCCAGCAGCCTCCTGTCGGGGGGGGGAACTGAAGCTTTCTTT
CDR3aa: CASSLLSGGGTEAFF

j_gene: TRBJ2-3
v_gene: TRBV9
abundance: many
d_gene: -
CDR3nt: TGTGCCAGCAGCGCTCGTGTCCGGGAGACCGCAGATACGCAGTATTTT
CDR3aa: CASSARVRETADTQYF

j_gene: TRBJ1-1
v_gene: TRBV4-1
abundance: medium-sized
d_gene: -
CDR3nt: TGCGCCAGCAGCCACGAGGGACAGAACACTGAAGCTTTCTTT
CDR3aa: CASSHEGQNTEAFF

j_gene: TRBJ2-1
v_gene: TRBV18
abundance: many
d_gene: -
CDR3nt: TGTGCCAGCTCGAAGACGGAATACAATGAGCAGTTCTTC
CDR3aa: CASSKTEYNEQFF

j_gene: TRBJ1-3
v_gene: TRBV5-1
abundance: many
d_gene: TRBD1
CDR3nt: TGCGCCAGCAGCTACCGGGACAGATCCTCTGGAAACACCATATATTTT
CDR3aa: CASSYRDRSSGNTIYF

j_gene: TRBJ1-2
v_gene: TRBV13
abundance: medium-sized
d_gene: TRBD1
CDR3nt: TGTGCCAGCAGCTTAGGGACAGGGGGACTGGATGGCTACACCTTC
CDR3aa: CASSLGTGGLDGYTF

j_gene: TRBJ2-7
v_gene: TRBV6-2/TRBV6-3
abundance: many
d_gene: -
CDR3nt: TGTGCCAGCAGTTACTCTCTTGAGGTGGCTACGTACGAGCAGTACTTC
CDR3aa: CASSYSLEVATYEQYF

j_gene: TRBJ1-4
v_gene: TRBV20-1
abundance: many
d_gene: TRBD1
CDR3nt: TGCAGTGCTAGACGTAAATACGGGACAGGAGATGAAAAACTGTTTTTT
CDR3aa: CSARRKYGTGDEKLFF

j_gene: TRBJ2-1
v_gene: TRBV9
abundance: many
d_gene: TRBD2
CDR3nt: TGTGCCAGCAGCGCCACGGGGGGGCACGGCTACAATGAGCAGTTCTTC
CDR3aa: CASSATGGHGYNEQFF

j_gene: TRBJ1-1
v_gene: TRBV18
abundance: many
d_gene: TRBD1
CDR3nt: TGTGCCAGCTACACCAGACAGGGGTGGGACACTGAAGCTTTCTTT
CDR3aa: CASYTRQGWDTEAFF

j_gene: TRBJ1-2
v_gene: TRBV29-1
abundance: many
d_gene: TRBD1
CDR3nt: TGCAGCGTCGATTCGGGACAGGCCACAAACTATGGCTACACCTTC
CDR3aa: CSVDSGQATNYGYTF

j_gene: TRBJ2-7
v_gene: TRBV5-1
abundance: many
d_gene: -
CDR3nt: TGCGCCAGCCGAGGGGGGGCCTACGAGCAGTACTTC
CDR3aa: CASRGGAYEQYF

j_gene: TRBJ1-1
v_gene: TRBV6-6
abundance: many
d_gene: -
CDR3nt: TGTGCCAGCAGTTACTCGTGGCAAGCAAACACTGAAGCTTTCTTT
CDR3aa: CASSYSWQANTEAFF

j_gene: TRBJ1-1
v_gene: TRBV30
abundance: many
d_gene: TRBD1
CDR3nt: TGTGCCTGGAGTATAGGACAGGGCAACACTGAAGCTTTCTTT
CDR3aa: CAWSIGQGNTEAFF

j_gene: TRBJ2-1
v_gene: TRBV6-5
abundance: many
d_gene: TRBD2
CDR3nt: TGTGCCAGCAGTTACTCGATGAGTGGCGGGGGGGCTAATAATGAGCAGTTCTTC
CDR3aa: CASSYSMSGGGANNEQFF

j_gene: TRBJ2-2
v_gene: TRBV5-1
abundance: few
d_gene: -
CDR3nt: TGCGCCAGCAGCTTGGGGAACGCGAACACCGGGGAGCTGTTTTTT
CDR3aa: CASSLGNANTGELFF

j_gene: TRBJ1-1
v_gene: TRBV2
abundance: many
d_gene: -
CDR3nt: TGTGCCAGCGCGACCATGAACACTGAAGCTTTCTTT
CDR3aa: CASATMNTEAFF

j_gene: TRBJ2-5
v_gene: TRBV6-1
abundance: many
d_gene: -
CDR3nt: TGTGCCAGCAGTCCCCTGGGGACCCAGTACTTC
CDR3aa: CASSPLGTQYF

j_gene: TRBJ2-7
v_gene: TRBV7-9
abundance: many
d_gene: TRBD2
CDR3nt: TGTGCCAGCAGCGGGACTAGCGGGGGACAACACGAGCAGTACTTC
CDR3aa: CASSGTSGGQHEQYF

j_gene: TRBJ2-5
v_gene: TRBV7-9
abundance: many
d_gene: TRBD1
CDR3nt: TGTGCCAGCAGCCGTGGACAGGGATTCGTCGAGACCCAGTACTTC
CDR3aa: CASSRGQGFVETQYF

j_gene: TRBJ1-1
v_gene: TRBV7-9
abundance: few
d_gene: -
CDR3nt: TGTGCCAGCAGCTTAGGTCCCACTGAAGCTTTCTTT
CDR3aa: CASSLGPTEAFF

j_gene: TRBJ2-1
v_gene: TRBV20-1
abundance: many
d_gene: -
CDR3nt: TGCAGTGCTAGAGATCCTTTGGGGACTTCCTTCTACAATGAGCAGTTCTTC
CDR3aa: CSARDPLGTSFYNEQFF

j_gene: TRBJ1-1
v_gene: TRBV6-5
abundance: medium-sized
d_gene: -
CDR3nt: TGTGCCAGCAGTTACTTGGGTCAGCCGAACACTGAAGCTTTCTTT
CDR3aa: CASSYLGQPNTEAFF

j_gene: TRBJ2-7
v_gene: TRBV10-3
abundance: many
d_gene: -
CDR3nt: TGTGCCACTACCCATCCGGGACTGAATTACGAGCAGTACTTC
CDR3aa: CATTHPGLNYEQYF

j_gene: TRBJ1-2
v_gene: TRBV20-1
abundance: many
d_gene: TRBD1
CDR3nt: TGCAGTGCACGCAAGGGGACAGGGGTGGATGGCTACACCTTC
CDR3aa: CSARKGTGVDGYTF

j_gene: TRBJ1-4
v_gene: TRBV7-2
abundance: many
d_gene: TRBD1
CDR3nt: TGTGCCAGCAGCAGCGCCGGGACAGCAACTAATGAAAAACTGTTTTTT
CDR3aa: CASSSAGTATNEKLFF

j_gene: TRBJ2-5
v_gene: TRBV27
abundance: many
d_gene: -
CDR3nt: TGTGCCAGCGGGGCTGTAGCTCAAGAGACCCAGTACTTC
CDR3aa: CASGAVAQETQYF

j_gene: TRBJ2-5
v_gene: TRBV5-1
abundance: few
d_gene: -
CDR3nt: TGCGCCAGCAGCTTGGGGCTTCCCCAAGAGACCCAGTACTTC
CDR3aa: CASSLGLPQETQYF

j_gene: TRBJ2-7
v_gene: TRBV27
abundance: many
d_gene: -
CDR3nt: TGTGCCAGCAGTTTGGGGAGTTTTCACGAGCAGTACTTC
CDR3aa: CASSLGSFHEQYF

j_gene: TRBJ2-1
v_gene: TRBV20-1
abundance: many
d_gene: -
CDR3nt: TGCAGTGCTTTTTACAATGAGCAGTTCTTC
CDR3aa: CSAFYNEQFF

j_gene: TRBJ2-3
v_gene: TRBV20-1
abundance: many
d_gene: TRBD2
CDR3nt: TGCAGTGCGGTAGCGGGGGGCACAGATACGCAGTATTTT
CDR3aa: CSAVAGGTDTQYF

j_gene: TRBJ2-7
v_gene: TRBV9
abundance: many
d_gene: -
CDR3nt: TGTGCCAGCAGCGTAGCTGATCACTACGAGCAGTACTTC
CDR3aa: CASSVADHYEQYF

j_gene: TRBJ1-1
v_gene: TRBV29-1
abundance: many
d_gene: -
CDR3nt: TGCAGCGTAGGGGTCACTGAAGCTTTCTTT
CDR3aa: CSVGVTEAFF

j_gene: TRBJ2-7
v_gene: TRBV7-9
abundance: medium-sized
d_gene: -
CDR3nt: TGTGCCAGCATCGATCTCACGAGGGGCGAGCAGTACTTC
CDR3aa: CASIDLTRGEQYF

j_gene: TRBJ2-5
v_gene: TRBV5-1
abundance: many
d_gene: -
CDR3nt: TGCGCCAGCAGCTGGAGTGGGGGCCAAGAGACCCAGTACTTC
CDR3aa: CASSWSGGQETQYF

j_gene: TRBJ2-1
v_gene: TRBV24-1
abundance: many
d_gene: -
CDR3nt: TGTGCCACCAGTGGGGGGACACCAAGCCATGAGCAGTTCTTC
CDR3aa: CATSGGTPSHEQFF

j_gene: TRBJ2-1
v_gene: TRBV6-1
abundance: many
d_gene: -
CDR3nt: TGTGCCAGCAGTGAGGGGGGTTACTATGAGCAGTTCTTC
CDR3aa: CASSEGGYYEQFF

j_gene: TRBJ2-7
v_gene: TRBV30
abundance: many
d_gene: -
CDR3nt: TGTGCCTGGAGTGTAGGGGAGAGCTCCTACGAGCAGTACTTC
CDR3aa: CAWSVGESSYEQYF

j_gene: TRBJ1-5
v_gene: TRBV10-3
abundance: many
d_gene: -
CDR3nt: TGTGCCACACAGGAGAACCCTAGCAATCAGCCCCAGCATTTT
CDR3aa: CATQENPSNQPQHF

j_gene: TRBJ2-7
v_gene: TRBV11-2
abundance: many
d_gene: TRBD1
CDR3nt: TGTGCCAGCAGCCCTCACGGACAGGGGGCAACCTACGAGCAGTACTTC
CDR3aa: CASSPHGQGATYEQYF

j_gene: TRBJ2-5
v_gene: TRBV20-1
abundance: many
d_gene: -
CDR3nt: TGCAGTGCTGCCACGGGGGGCCGGGGGGAGACCCAGTACTTC
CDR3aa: CSAATGGRGETQYF

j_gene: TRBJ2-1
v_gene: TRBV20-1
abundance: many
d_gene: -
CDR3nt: TGCAGTGCGATCCGGGACAACAATGAGCAGTTCTTC
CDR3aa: CSAIRDNNEQFF

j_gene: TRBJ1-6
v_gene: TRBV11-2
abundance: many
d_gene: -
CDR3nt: TGTGCCAGCAGCTTAGATTACGGGTGGGTTAATTCACCCCTCCACTTT
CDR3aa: CASSLDYGWVNSPLHF